This TCR beta chain was found in a study of cytomegalovirus exposure and HLA in healthy donors. Primers: 60 Vbeta forward and 13 Jbeta reverse. Data came from immunoSEQ multiplex PCR; TCRdb stores just in-frame clones and leaves some out. The repertoire holds about 150,000 clones, with approximately 80% as singletons. V lost 5 bases, J lost 5 bases, and 13 bases lay in between. This CDR3 has 14 residues. Germline V gene sequence: CDR1 MNHNS, CDR2 SASEGT. With respect to this clone: Its antigen is unknown.

The study's findings and limits: Among TCR sequences, most were rare, though some public TCRs appeared in many donors. In a later analysis, 16,951 TCR beta sequences were associated with HLA alleles at 0.05 false discovery rate. V- and J-gene trimming of TCR beta was linked (in a later analysis) to a missense DCLRE1C variant.

The chain links TRBV6-1 to TRBJ2-1, with D perhaps TRBD1 (5 bases). Sequenced input: PBMCs. The origin of this receptor is a male donor in good health and CMV-seronegative. CDR3 nucleotide sequence: TGTGCCAGCAGTAGCCCAGGGCTCCACAATGAGCAGTTCTTC. It translates to CASSSPGLHNEQFF.